The text below deals with one TCR beta chain. Its target is not known. The sample originates from a study of cytomegalovirus exposure and HLA in healthy donors. Turning to the study itself: Among the 300 to 400 donors who were genotyped, approximately 84% fell in the genetic ancestry cluster that is associated with self-reported Caucasian donors. General observations from the study: As a later analysis showed, a missense DCLRE1C variant was linked to trimming of TCR beta V- and J-genes. Highly shared sequence variants in one cluster were likely a sequencing artifact.

Looked up from germline, CDR1 is SGHRS and CDR2 is YFSETQ. The V and J ends lost 3 bases and 8 bases, in that order; junction bases with no gene match: 7. The CDR3 loop spans 15 amino acids. PCR primers comprised 60 Vbeta and 13 Jbeta primers. Original analysis: A later analysis tallied some 80 million unique TCR beta chains, about 11 million of them shared. Only in-frame clones appear in the TCRdb table, and some are missing; sequencing was by immunoSEQ multiplex PCR. The V and J calls and clone size come from that table; D and trimming were worked out from the DNA. The repertoire holds about 67,000 clones, with roughly 76% as singletons.

The chain couples TRBV5-1 to TRBJ1-6; 8 bases map to TRBD1. This clonotype was sampled from a man aged 60-69 years in good health and CMV-seropositive. Sequenced input: PBMCs. CDR3 coding DNA: TGCGCCAGCAGCTCTGCGGACAGGGAATATTCACCCCTCCACTTT. It encodes CASSSADREYSPLHF.